The T cell receptor beta chain under discussion was sequenced for a study of shared clonotypes between healthy human individuals. Broader study findings: Genetic and exposure-history diversity was limited by the small donor number. Naive subsets tended to show greater estimated richness than memory subsets.

Concerning this clone: What it binds is unknown.

A CD45RA-negative memory subset and a CD45RA+ naive subset were separated from the CD4+ cells. The assay used deep level. Measured with immunoSEQ multiplex PCR; TCRdb has only the in-frame clones, and not every one. Of roughly 1,000,000 clones listed, approximately 80% are singletons. The CDR3 loop spans 14 amino acids. Between the trimmed V and J ends, which lost 3 bases and 4 bases, there was a span of 12 bases. Per germline, CDR1 MNHEY and CDR2 SMNVEV (reference sequence). Source material: memory CD4+ T cells from PBMCs. Subset of the sample: CD45RA-negative fraction. The sequence derives from a man aged 18-30 years in good health. Some clones in this sample may be carry-over from other donors' samples. This chain uses TRBV27 with TRBJ1-2; D uncertain. The CDR3 DNA reads as TGTGCCAGCAGTTTGACGGGATCGGCCTATGGCTACACCTTC. Translating it yields CASSLTGSAYGYTF.